These 5 T cell receptor beta chains share one sample of origin, sequenced in a study of Ad26.COV2.S vaccination and SARS-CoV-2 variants. The treatment is: over 15 received Ad26.COV2.S at low or high dose, single or two shots; five or six received placebo; per-sample allocation not given. Day 63 after the first injection of vaccine or placebo was the sampling time. Profiled with immunoSEQ multiplex PCR; TCRdb holds only in-frame clones, not every one. The table records 440,000 or so clones, 89% of them present only once. Sequenced here: peripheral blood, sampled in a trial of Ad26.COV2.S vaccine versus placebo. The origin of the receptors is a person aged 18-60 years who received the Ad26.COV2.S COVID-19 vaccine or a placebo.

This CDR3 reads CASNWAGGATEAFF. CDR3 sequence (DNA): TGTGCCAGCAATTGGGCAGGGGGGGCCACTGAAGCTTTCTTT. The chain recombines TRBV28 with TRBJ1-1, with TRBD1 identical over 7 bases. V lost 7 bases, J lost 4 bases, and 9 bases stayed unmatched. The germline V gene has CDR1 MDHEN and CDR2 SYDVKM. This CDR3 region has 14 residues.

The V call is TRBV12-3 or TRBV12-4, the J call TRBJ1-1; D gene unclear. The CDR3 contains 11 residues. V was shortened by 6 bases and J by 7 bases, with 9 bases between the two germline ends. Here the CDR3 reads CASSGRREAFF. The CDR3 DNA is TGTGCCAGCAGCGGACGGCGTGAAGCTTTCTTT.

The chain uses TRBV6-5 and TRBJ2-5; 10 bases fit TRBD1. This CDR3 has 14 amino acids. V lost 8 bases, J lost 4 bases, and 7 bases stayed unmatched. CDR1 is MNHEY, CDR2 SVGAGI, per germline. CDR3 residues: CASCRDRGGETQYF. CDR3 DNA sequence: TGTGCCAGCTGCCGGGACAGGGGTGGAGAGACCCAGTACTTC.

The J gene is TRBJ2-6, the V gene TRBV3-1 (or the pseudogene TRBV3-2); a possible D gene is TRBD2 (5 bases). The CDR3 length is 15 residues. V was clipped by 1 base and J by 4 bases, with 8 bases between them. Looked up from germline, CDR1 is LGHDT and CDR2 is YNNKEL (reference sequence). The CDR3 DNA is TGTGCCAGCAGCCAAGTGGGGAGCGGGGCCAACGTCCTGACTTTC. Its translation is CASSQVGSGANVLTF.

This clone has just one count. The chain joins TRBV13 to TRBJ2-7; unclear D gene. Trimming removed 1 base at V and 2 bases at J, with 12 bases between. The germline V gene encodes CDR1 PRHDT and CDR2 FYEKMQ (reference sequence). The length of the CDR3 is 15 residues. The CDR3 here is CASSLAAATPYEQYF. The CDR3 DNA reads as TGTGCCAGCAGCTTAGCGGCCGCAACCCCCTACGAGCAGTACTTC.